The 30 T cell receptor beta chains in this list originate from one sample, sequenced in a study of PD-1 blockade in classical Hodgkin lymphoma. Following autologous stem cell transplantation, relapse occurred in every patient, and exposure to brentuximab vedotin varied. Sequencing used immunoSEQ multiplex PCR; TCRdb keeps in-frame clones, though not all of them. The repertoire holds some 17,000 clones, about 81% seen once, with about 5% in the top ten. Sequencing used peripheral blood mononuclear cells (PBMCs), obtained at baseline. These receptor sequences come from a human donor with classical Hodgkin lymphoma.

The V gene is TRBV5-1, the J gene TRBJ2-2, with 9 bases fitting TRBD2. The V gene's germline CDR1 is SGHRS and CDR2 YFSETQ. After removal of 0 bases from V and 6 bases from J, the junction contained 9 bases not matched to a gene. The CDR3 has 17 amino acids. CDR3 amino acids: CASSLARTSVKSGELFF. As DNA, the CDR3 is TGCGCCAGCAGCTTGGCCCGGACTAGCGTCAAGTCCGGGGAGCTGTTTTTT.

The V call is TRBV4-2, the J call TRBJ2-4; perhaps TRBD2 as D (6 bases). This CDR3 spans 17 amino acids. Trimming shortened V by 0 bases and J by 1 base, and 13 bases separated the two germline ends. CDR1 is LGHNA, CDR2 YNFKEQ, per germline. The CDR3 DNA reads TGTGCCAGCAGCCAAGATCTGAGGGAGGCGGCCAAAAACATTCAGTACTTC. This gives the protein CASSQDLREAAKNIQYF.

The rearrangement uses TRBV19 and TRBJ2-7; the D gene is possibly TRBD2 (6 bases). The germline gives CDR1 LNHDA, CDR2 SQIVND (reference sequence). With 6 bases removed from V and 5 bases from J, the gap between germline ends came to 14 bases. The CDR3 length is 13 residues. The CDR3 protein is CASSGSGNDEQYF. For the CDR3, the DNA is TGTGCCAGTAGCGGGAGTGGAAACGACGAGCAGTACTTC.

V and J are TRBV11-1 and TRBJ1-1; 7 nucleotides align to TRBD1. Trimming cost V 3 bases and J 1 base; bases outside gene matches: 2. The CDR3 extends over 14 amino acids. The V gene's germline CDR1 is SGHAT and CDR2 FQDESV (reference sequence). The CDR3 bases are TGTGCCAGCAGCTTCGGGACAGCGAACACTGAAGCTTTCTTT. This codes for CASSFGTANTEAFF.

The V call is TRBV5-4, the J call TRBJ2-1; 8 positions match TRBD1. The trim removed 4 bases at V and 5 bases at J, leaving 11 bases unmatched. The germline V gene has CDR1 SGHNT and CDR2 YYREEE (reference sequence). The CDR3 has 16 amino acids. CDR3 nucleotide sequence: TGTGCCAGCAGCGGGGGCGGACAGGGAAGAGACAATGAGCAGTTCTTC. Amino acids: CASSGGGQGRDNEQFF. The whole variable domain, remainder taken from reference TRBV5-4 and TRBJ2-1, is ETGVTQSPTHLIKTRGQQVTLRCSSQSGHNTVSWYQQALGQGPQFIFQYYREEENGRGNFPPRFSGLQFPNYSSELNVNALELDDSALYLCASSGGGQGRDNEQFFGPGTRLTVL.

By share, this clone counts as medium-sized. V is TRBV28 and J is TRBJ1-2; 8 positions match TRBD1. V shed 3 bases, J shed 5 bases, and the junction held 8 bases outside the gene matches. CDR3 length: 15 amino acids. The germline V gene has CDR1 MDHEN and CDR2 SYDVKM. The CDR3 nucleotides are TGTGCCAGCAGTTTCAATCAGGGGGCGCGGTATGGCTACACCTTC. This encodes CASSFNQGARYGYTF.

This chain connects TRBV15 to TRBJ2-7; 11 bases map to TRBD2. CDR1 LNHNV and CDR2 YYDKDF come from the germline V gene (reference sequence). The trim removed 5 bases at V and 2 bases at J, leaving 2 bases unmatched. CDR3 length: 14 residues. The CDR3 loop is CATSPGLAAYEQYF. CDR3 sequence (DNA): TGTGCCACCAGCCCGGGACTAGCGGCCTACGAGCAGTACTTC.

This chain joins TRBV9 and TRBJ2-1; the D gene is possibly TRBD1 (6 bases). Trimming took off 3 bases at V and 6 bases at J, with 10 bases between the two ends. This CDR3 spans 13 amino acids. CDR1 SGDLS and CDR2 YYNGEE come from the germline V gene. CDR3 in DNA: TGTGCCAGCAGCGGAGTACAGGGCAATGAGCAGTTCTTC. Its translation is CASSGVQGNEQFF.

The genes are TRBV5-6 and TRBJ1-2; the D is unclear. Germline-derived CDR1 and CDR2 are SGHDT and YYEEEE. Deletions cut 0 bases from V and 7 bases from J, with 13 bases between. The CDR3 totals 14 residues. The CDR3 loop reads CASSLGTGVFGYTF. CDR3 DNA sequence: TGTGCCAGCAGCTTGGGTACGGGCGTTTTTGGCTACACCTTC.

The V gene is TRBV19, the J gene TRBJ2-7, with 9 positions matching TRBD1. Unmatched junction bases numbered 6, after V lost 3 bases and J lost 3 bases. The V gene's germline CDR1 is LNHDA and CDR2 SQIVND (reference sequence). This CDR3 comprises 15 residues. The CDR3 DNA follows: TGTGCCAGTAGTATCCGGACAGGGGAGGGCTACGAGCAGTACTTC. Translating gives CASSIRTGEGYEQYF.

The chain is built from TRBV19 and TRBJ2-7, with 7 positions matching TRBD2. V was clipped by 6 bases and J by 2 bases; unmatched bases: 7. Germline V gives CDR1 LNHDA, CDR2 SQIVND (reference sequence). The CDR3 loop spans 14 amino acids. The CDR3 is CASSNTAGAYEQYF. The CDR3, as DNA: TGTGCCAGTAGCAATACCGCGGGGGCCTACGAGCAGTACTTC.

The rearrangement uses TRBV13 and TRBJ2-1; 7 nucleotides line up with TRBD2. The CDR3 has 14 amino acids. Trimming took 5 bases from V and 7 from J; bases not matched to a gene: 8. Germline CDR1 is PRHDT and CDR2 is FYEKMQ (reference sequence). The CDR3 DNA reads as TGTGCCAGCAGCCTAAGACGGGAGGTGAATGAGCAGTTCTTC. It translates to CASSLRREVNEQFF.

V and J are TRBV4-2 and TRBJ1-2; D may be TRBD1 (5 bases). With 0 bases removed from V and 5 bases from J, the gap between germline ends came to 16 bases. The germline gives CDR1 LGHNA, CDR2 YNFKEQ. CDR3 length equals 16 residues. The CDR3 coding sequence is TGTGCCAGCAGCCAAGAAACAGGTTCAGGGTCGTATGGCTACACCTTC. It encodes CASSQETGSGSYGYTF.

V and J are TRBV6-6 and TRBJ1-1; 10 bases align to TRBD1. The CDR3 length is 16 residues. The germline V gene encodes CDR1 MNHNY and CDR2 SVGAGI (reference sequence). With V trimmed by 6 bases and J by 3 bases, 10 bases remained unmatched. This chain's CDR3 is CASRLRQGASDTEAFF. The CDR3 nucleotides are TGTGCCAGCAGACTCAGACAGGGGGCGAGTGACACTGAAGCTTTCTTT.

The V call is TRBV7-8, the J call TRBJ1-1; no definite D call. CDR3 length equals 13 residues. Trimming left V 4 bases short and J 1 base short, with 7 bases between. The germline V gene encodes CDR1 SGHVS and CDR2 FQNEAQ. Written as DNA, the CDR3 is TGTGCCAGCAGCTATACCCCGAACACTGAAGCTTTCTTT. It specifies CASSYTPNTEAFF.

V gene TRBV5-1 combines with J gene TRBJ1-4, with 9 positions matching TRBD1. The CDR3 is 14 residues long. The trim removed 4 bases at V and 5 bases at J, leaving 3 bases unmatched. Per germline, CDR1 SGHRS and CDR2 YFSETQ. CDR3 loop: CASSTGTGNEKLFF. In nucleotides, the CDR3 is TGCGCCAGCAGCACCGGGACAGGGAATGAAAAACTGTTTTTT.

The chain employs TRBV5-1 and TRBJ2-5, with D unresolved. The CDR3 runs 14 residues. The germline gives CDR1 SGHRS, CDR2 YFSETQ. Trimming took off 4 bases at V and 5 bases at J, with 15 bases between the two ends. The CDR3 loop is CASSPRPLVETQYF. In DNA, the CDR3 is TGCGCCAGCAGCCCCCGGCCCCTCGTGGAGACCCAGTACTTC. Together with reference TRBV5-1 and TRBJ2-5, the CDR3 gives the full variable domain: KAGVTQTPRYLIKTRGQQVTLSCSPISGHRSVSWYQQTPGQGLQFLFEYFSETQRNKGNFPGRFSGRQFSNSRSEMNVSTLELGDSALYLCASSPRPLVETQYFGPGTRLLVL.

This rearrangement joins TRBV7-6 to TRBJ2-2; D assignment may be TRBD1 or TRBD2 (6 bases each). Germline-derived CDR1 and CDR2 are SGHVS and FNYEAQ. V lost 5 bases and J 2 bases, leaving 15 bases between the germline ends. CDR3 length: 16 amino acids. The CDR3 loop reads CASSTRLGGNTGELFF. CDR3 nucleotides: TGTGCCAGCAGCACCCGGCTCGGGGGCAACACCGGGGAGCTGTTTTTT.

This clone has just one count. This chain links TRBV9 with TRBJ2-7; 9 positions agree with TRBD2. The CDR3 has 16 amino acids. CDR1 and CDR2 from the germline V gene are SGDLS and YYNGEE. J gave up 2 bases and V 0 bases, and 6 bases lay outside the gene matches. CDR3 DNA: TGTGCCAGCAGCGTAGAGCCCAGCGGGGGGACCTACGAGCAGTACTTC. This encodes CASSVEPSGGTYEQYF.

By proportion, this clone is medium-sized. Other nucleotide sequences in the sample specify the same CDR3. The chain uses TRBV5-4 and TRBJ2-7; D may be TRBD2 (7 bases). This CDR3 is built from 14 residues. Trimming left V 0 bases short and J 3 bases short, with 10 bases between. The germline gives CDR1 SGHNT, CDR2 YYREEE (reference sequence). CDR3 sequence reads: CASSLGGGRYEQYF. For the CDR3, the DNA is TGTGCCAGCAGCTTGGGCGGGGGCCGCTACGAGCAGTACTTC.

As DNA, the CDR3 is TGTGCCAGCAGTTTAGGACAGGGAGGGGCCAACGTCCTGACTTTC. Protein: CASSLGQGGANVLTF. This sequence joins TRBV28 and TRBJ2-6, with 8 bases identical to TRBD1. This CDR3 has 15 amino acids. Looked up from germline, CDR1 is MDHEN and CDR2 is SYDVKM. V gave up 2 bases and J gave up 4 bases; unmatched junction bases: 1.

The rearrangement links TRBV7-2 to TRBJ1-1; D perhaps matches TRBD1 (6 bases). The CDR3 runs 17 residues. Germline CDR1 is SGHTA and CDR2 is FQGNSA. V was clipped by 5 bases and J by 1 base, with 20 bases between them. This chain's CDR3 is CASSPQGTPFGNTEAFF. CDR3 DNA sequence: TGTGCCAGCAGCCCCCAGGGGACTCCTTTTGGGAACACTGAAGCTTTCTTT.

The chain is built from TRBV27 and TRBJ2-1; 12 nucleotides match TRBD2. The CDR3 totals 12 residues. The junction had 2 bases not matched to a gene; V was cut back by 5 bases and J by 12 bases. CDR1 and CDR2 (germline): MNHEY, SMNVEV (reference sequence). CDR3 DNA: TGTGCCAGCAGTCCTAGCGGGAGGGGGCAGTTCTTC. Residues: CASSPSGRGQFF.

The chain uses TRBV7-2 and TRBJ2-7, with a tentative D call TRBD1 (5 bases). This CDR3 comprises 14 residues. Germline CDR1 is SGHTA and CDR2 is FQGNSA. V lost 5 bases and J lost 5, with 16 bases in between. The DNA of the CDR3 is TGTGCCAGCAGCGTCACAGGTAACCGCCACGAGCAGTACTTC. Amino acids: CASSVTGNRHEQYF.

The CDR3 DNA sequence: TGTGCCAGCAGTTTAACCACGGGATTCTACAATGAGCAGTTCTTC. Its translation: CASSLTTGFYNEQFF. This chain uses TRBV28 with TRBJ2-1, with D possibly TRBD2 on 5 matching bases. V gave up 2 bases and J gave up 3 bases, with 11 bases separating them. Germline assignment: CDR1 MDHEN and CDR2 SYDVKM. This CDR3 has 15 amino acids.

The chain has TRBV18 and TRBJ1-6; D uncertain. CDR1 is KGHSH and CDR2 is LQKENI in the germline V gene. V was cut by 2 bases and J by 3 bases, with 23 bases left in between. This CDR3 comprises 20 residues. The CDR3, as DNA: TGTGCCAGCTCACCAAGTCCCGACGGGGATTTACAACTCTATAATTCACCCCTCCACTTT. This sequence encodes CASSPSPDGDLQLYNSPLHF.

This clone was recorded a few times. The rearrangement joins TRBV5-1 to TRBJ2-7; 12 positions match TRBD2. V gave up 0 bases and J gave up 5 bases; unmatched junction bases: 3. Germline loops: CDR1 SGHRS, CDR2 YFSETQ. CDR3 size: 15 residues. The CDR3 here is CASSLVTSGGNEQYF. The CDR3 DNA is TGCGCCAGCAGCTTGGTTACTAGCGGGGGGAACGAGCAGTACTTC.

The chain combines TRBV25-1 with TRBJ1-1; no firm D call. There are 14 residues in the CDR3. V lost 1 base to trimming and J lost 4 bases, with 10 bases between them. Germline V gene data show CDR1 as MGHDK and CDR2 as SYGVNS. This chain's CDR3 is CASSELQHGTEAFF. CDR3 in DNA: TGTGCCAGCAGTGAATTACAACACGGCACTGAAGCTTTCTTT.

The chain combines TRBV5-1 with TRBJ1-1; D gene unclear. Germline loops: CDR1 SGHRS, CDR2 YFSETQ. The CDR3 is 13 amino acids. V shed 10 bases and J shed 1 base, with 14 bases lying between them. This CDR3 is CASAETGNTEAFF. The CDR3 DNA reads TGCGCCTCAGCCGAGACGGGGAACACTGAAGCTTTCTTT.

This chain connects TRBV7-2 to TRBJ2-7, with 9 nucleotides matching TRBD2. J was trimmed by 0 bases and V by 2 bases; bases with no gene match: 5. CDR3 length: 16 amino acids. The germline CDR1 and CDR2 sequences are SGHTA and FQGNSA. CDR3 bases: TGTGCCAGCAGCTTAAACGGCGGGAGGGCCTCCTACGAGCAGTACTTC. Protein sequence: CASSLNGGRASYEQYF.